Sequencing of this T cell receptor beta chain was carried out in a study of control samples from healthy donors and cancer patients. V was trimmed by 4 bases and J by 0 bases, leaving 13 bases between them. The CDR3 covers 16 residues. CDR1 is MNHEY, CDR2 SVGEGT, per germline. Libraries were prepared by immunoSEQ multiplex PCR; TCRdb keeps only in-frame clonotypes and omits some of them. The data hold 150,000 to 200,000 clones, with around 88% observed a single time. This sequence was found in a man aged 18 to 35 in good health. The sequencing input was blood. The chain has TRBV6-2 or TRBV6-3 and TRBJ1-5; D is ambiguous. The CDR3 spells CASSFPMEYSNQPQHF. DNA of the CDR3: TGTGCCAGCAGTTTCCCGATGGAATATAGCAATCAGCCCCAGCATTTT.